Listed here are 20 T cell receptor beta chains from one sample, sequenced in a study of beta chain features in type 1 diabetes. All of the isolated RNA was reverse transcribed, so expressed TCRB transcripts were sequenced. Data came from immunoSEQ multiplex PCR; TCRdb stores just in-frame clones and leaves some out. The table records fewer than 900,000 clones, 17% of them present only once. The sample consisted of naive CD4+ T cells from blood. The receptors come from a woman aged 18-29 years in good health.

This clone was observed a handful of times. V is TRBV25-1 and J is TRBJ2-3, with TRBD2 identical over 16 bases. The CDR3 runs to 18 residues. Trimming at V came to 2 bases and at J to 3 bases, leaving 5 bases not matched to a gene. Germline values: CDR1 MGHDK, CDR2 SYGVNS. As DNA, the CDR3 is TGTGCCAGCAGTGAAACCCCGGGACTAGCGGGAGGGACAGATACGCAGTATTTT. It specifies CASSETPGLAGGTDTQYF.

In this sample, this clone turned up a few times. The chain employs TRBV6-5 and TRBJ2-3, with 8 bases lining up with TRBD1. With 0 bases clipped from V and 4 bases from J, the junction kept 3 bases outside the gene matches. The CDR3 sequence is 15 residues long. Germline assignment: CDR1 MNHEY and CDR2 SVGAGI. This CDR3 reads CASSYSGRGPDTQYF. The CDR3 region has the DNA TGTGCCAGCAGTTACTCAGGCAGGGGGCCAGATACGCAGTATTTT.

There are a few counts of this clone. CDR3 amino acids: CASSQDNRLNTEAFF. The DNA of the CDR3 is TGCGCCAGCAGCCAAGATAACAGACTGAACACTGAAGCTTTCTTT. The rearrangement joins TRBV4-3 to TRBJ1-1, with D unresolved. Looked up from germline, CDR1 is LGHNA and CDR2 is YSLEER. This CDR3 has 15 amino acids. Trimming removed 0 bases at V and 0 bases at J, with 8 bases between.

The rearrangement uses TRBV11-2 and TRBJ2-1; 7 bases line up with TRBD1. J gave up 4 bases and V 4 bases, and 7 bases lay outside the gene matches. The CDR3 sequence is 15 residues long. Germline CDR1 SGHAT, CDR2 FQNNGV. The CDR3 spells CASSWQGQLYNEQFF. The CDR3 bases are TGTGCCAGCAGCTGGCAGGGACAGTTGTACAATGAGCAGTTCTTC.

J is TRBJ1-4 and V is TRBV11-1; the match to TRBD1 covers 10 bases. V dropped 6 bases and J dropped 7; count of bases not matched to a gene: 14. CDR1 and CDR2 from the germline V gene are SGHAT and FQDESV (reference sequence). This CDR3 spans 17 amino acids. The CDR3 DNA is TGTGCCAGCAGTGAGACTCTTCCGGGACAGGGGTTTGAAAAACTGTTTTTT. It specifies CASSETLPGQGFEKLFF.

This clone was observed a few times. CDR3 protein: CASSLRQDYGYTF. The DNA for the CDR3 is TGTGCCAGCAGTCTCAGACAAGACTATGGCTACACCTTC. The chain joins TRBV28 to TRBJ1-2; D is unclear. V gave up 5 bases and J gave up 3 bases, with 10 bases separating them. Germline V lookup: CDR1 MDHEN, CDR2 SYDVKM. The CDR3 totals 13 residues.

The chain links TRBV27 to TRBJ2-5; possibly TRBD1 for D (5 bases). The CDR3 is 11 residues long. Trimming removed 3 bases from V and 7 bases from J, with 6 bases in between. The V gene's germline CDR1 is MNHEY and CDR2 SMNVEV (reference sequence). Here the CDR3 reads CASSLGRTQYF. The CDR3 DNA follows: TGTGCCAGCAGTTTGGGGCGGACCCAGTACTTC.

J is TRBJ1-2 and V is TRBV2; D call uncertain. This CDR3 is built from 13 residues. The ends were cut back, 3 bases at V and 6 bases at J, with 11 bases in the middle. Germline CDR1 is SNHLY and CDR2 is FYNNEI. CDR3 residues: CASSEVPRHGYTF. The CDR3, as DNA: TGTGCCAGCAGTGAGGTGCCCCGCCATGGCTACACCTTC.

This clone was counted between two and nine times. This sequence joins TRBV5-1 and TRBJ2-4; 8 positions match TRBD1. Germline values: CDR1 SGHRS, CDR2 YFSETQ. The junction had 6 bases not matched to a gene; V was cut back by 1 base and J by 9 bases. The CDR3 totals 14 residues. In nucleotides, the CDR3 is TGCGCCAGCAGCTTGCTCGACAGGGGCGGCATTCAGTACTTC. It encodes CASSLLDRGGIQYF.

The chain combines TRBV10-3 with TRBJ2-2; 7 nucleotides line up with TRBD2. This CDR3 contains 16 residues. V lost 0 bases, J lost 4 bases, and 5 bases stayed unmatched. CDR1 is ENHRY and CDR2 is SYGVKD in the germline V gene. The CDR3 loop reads CAISESFRGGTGELFF. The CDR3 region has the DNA TGTGCCATCAGTGAGTCCTTTCGCGGGGGCACCGGGGAGCTGTTTTTT.

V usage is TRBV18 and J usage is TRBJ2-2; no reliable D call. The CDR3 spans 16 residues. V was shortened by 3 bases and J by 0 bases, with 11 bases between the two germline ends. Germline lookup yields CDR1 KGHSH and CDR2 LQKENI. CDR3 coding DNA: TGTGCCAGCTCACCTAACGACATCGCGAACACCGGGGAGCTGTTTTTT. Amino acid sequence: CASSPNDIANTGELFF.

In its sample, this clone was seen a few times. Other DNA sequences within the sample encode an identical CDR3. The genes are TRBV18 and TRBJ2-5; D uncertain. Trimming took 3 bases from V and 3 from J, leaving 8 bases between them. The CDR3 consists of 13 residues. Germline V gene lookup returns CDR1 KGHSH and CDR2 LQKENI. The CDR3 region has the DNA TGTGCCAGCTCACCCCTAGAGGAAGAGACCCAGTACTTC. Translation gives CASSPLEEETQYF.

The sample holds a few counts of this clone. This CDR3 is CASSTQILVETQYF. DNA of the CDR3: TGTGCCAGCAGCACCCAGATCCTAGTTGAGACCCAGTACTTC. The chain is built from TRBV7-9 and TRBJ2-5; no clear D. Trimming stripped 5 bases from V and 5 bases from J, with 15 bases between. This CDR3 is built from 14 residues. The germline CDR1 and CDR2 sequences are SEHNR and FQNEAQ (reference sequence). Full variable domain (missing parts from reference TRBV7-9 and TRBJ2-5): DTGVSQNPRHKITKRGQNVTFRCDPISEHNRLYWYRQTLGQGPEFLTYFQNEAQLEKSRLLSDRFSAERPKGSFSTLEIQRTEQGDSAMYLCASSTQILVETQYFGPGTRLLVL.

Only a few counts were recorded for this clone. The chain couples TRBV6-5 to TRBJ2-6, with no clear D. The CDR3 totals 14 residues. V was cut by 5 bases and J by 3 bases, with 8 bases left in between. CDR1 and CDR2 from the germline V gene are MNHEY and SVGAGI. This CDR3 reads CASSATGGANVLTF. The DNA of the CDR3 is TGTGCCAGCAGTGCCACCGGTGGGGCCAACGTCCTGACTTTC.

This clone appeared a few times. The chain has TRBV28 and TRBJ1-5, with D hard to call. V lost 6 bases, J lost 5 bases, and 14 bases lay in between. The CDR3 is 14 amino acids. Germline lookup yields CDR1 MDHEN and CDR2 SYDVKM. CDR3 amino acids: CASSRSAVHQPQHF. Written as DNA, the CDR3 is TGTGCCAGCAGCCGTAGCGCCGTACATCAGCCCCAGCATTTT.

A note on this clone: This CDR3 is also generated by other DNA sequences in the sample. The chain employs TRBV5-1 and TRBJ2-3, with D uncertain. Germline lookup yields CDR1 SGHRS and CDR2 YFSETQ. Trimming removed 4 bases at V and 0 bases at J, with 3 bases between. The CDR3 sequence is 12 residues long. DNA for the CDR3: TGCGCCAGCAGCCGGAGCACAGATACGCAGTATTTT. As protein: CASSRSTDTQYF.

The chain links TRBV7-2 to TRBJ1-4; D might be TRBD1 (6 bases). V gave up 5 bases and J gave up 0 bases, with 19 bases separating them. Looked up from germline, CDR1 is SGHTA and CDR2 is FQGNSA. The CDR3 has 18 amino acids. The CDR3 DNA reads TGTGCCAGCAGCAATTGGATCGGACAGCCTGCAACTAATGAAAAACTGTTTTTT. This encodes CASSNWIGQPATNEKLFF.

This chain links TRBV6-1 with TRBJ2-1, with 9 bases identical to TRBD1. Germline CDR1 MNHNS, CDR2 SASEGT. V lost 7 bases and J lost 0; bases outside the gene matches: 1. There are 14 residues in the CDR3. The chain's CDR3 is CASKTGGSYNEQFF. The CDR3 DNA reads TGTGCCAGCAAGACAGGGGGCTCCTACAATGAGCAGTTCTTC.

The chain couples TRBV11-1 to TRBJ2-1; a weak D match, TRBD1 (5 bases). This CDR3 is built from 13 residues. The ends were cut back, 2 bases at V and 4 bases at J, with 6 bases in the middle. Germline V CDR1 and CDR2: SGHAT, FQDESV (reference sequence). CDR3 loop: CASSLTGYNEQFF. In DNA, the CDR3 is TGTGCCAGCAGCTTAACAGGATACAATGAGCAGTTCTTC.

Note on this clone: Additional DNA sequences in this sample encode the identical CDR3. The CDR3 spells CASSLVTSGSTDTQYF. The CDR3 DNA follows: TGCGCCAGCAGCTTGGTAACTAGCGGGAGCACAGATACGCAGTATTTT. The chain joins TRBV5-1 to TRBJ2-3; the match to TRBD2 covers 9 bases. The CDR3 sequence is 16 residues long. V was clipped by 0 bases and J by 0 bases; unmatched bases: 2. CDR1 SGHRS and CDR2 YFSETQ come from the germline V gene.